The present TCR beta chain was sequenced within a study of T cell repertoires in cytomegalovirus infection. The study, taken as a whole, reports: The cumulative frequency of public TCR beta families identified carriers of CMV plus the relevant HLA. HLA-C-restricted CMV-specific TCR beta clonotypes were dominant in the ex vivo response.

TCRdb reprocessed the reads via MiXCR and lists one record per CDR3 protein. Here the sample spans roughly 500,000 distinct CDR3 sequences, approximately 15% being singletons. This clonotype came up many times. Its antigen is still unknown. This TCR came from a human donor in good health (CMV status not recorded). Some clones in this sample may be carry-over from other donors' samples. Sequencing was carried out using CD8+ T cells from PBMCs.

The CDR3 DNA sequence: TGTGCCAGCAGCTTAGGGCTACAGGGGAACTCCTACAATGAGCAGTTCTTC. It translates to CASSLGLQGNSYNEQFF. The rearrangement joins TRBV7-8 to TRBJ2-1, with TRBD1 matching 7 bases. Unmatched junction bases numbered 6, after V lost 1 base and J lost 0 bases. CDR1 and CDR2 (germline): SGHVS, FQNEAQ. This CDR3 region has 17 residues.